Listed below are T cell receptor beta chains from one sample, sequenced in a study of T cells in pancreatic ductal adenocarcinoma. Profiling relied on immunoSEQ multiplex PCR, and the TCRdb table lists in-frame clones only, not all of them. The data hold 97,000 or so clones, with nearly 95% observed a single time. Sample: PBMCs. These receptor sequences come from a human donor with pancreatic ductal adenocarcinoma. Both conserved end residues are part of each CDR3. A D gene is named only where the DNA matches it firmly. The size field is filled for only some rows; it gives once, few, many or a size class.

clone_size: .; d_call: .; j_call: TRBJ2-3; v_call: TRBV4-1; cdr3_aa: CASSQLGLGTDTQYF; cdr3_nt: TGCGCCAGCAGCCAACTCGGGTTGGGCACAGATACGCAGTATTTT
clone_size: .; d_call: TRBD1; j_call: TRBJ1-2; v_call: TRBV5-1; cdr3_aa: CASSQGQVPGGYTF; cdr3_nt: TGCGCCAGCAGTCAAGGACAGGTCCCGGGTGGCTACACCTTC
clone_size: .; d_call: TRBD2; j_call: TRBJ2-7; v_call: TRBV4-1; cdr3_aa: CASSPLGGRAFREQYF; cdr3_nt: TGCGCCAGCAGTCCCCTGGGCGGGAGGGCCTTTCGCGAGCAGTACTTC
clone_size: .; d_call: TRBD1; j_call: TRBJ1-3; v_call: TRBV5-1; cdr3_aa: CASSLVGQGTGNTIYF; cdr3_nt: TGCGCCAGCAGCTTGGTTGGACAGGGCACTGGAAACACCATATATTTT
clone_size: .; d_call: .; j_call: TRBJ2-1; v_call: TRBV20-1; cdr3_aa: CSAPLRGQFF; cdr3_nt: TGCAGTGCCCCCCTCCGAGGGCAGTTCTTC
clone_size: once; d_call: .; j_call: TRBJ1-5; v_call: TRBV19; cdr3_aa: CASNFGREQPQHF; cdr3_nt: TGTGCCAGTAACTTCGGGAGGGAACAGCCCCAGCATTTT
clone_size: .; d_call: .; j_call: TRBJ1-5; v_call: TRBV10-1; cdr3_aa: CASSESCRQDNQPQHF; cdr3_nt: TGCGCCAGCAGTGAGTCGTGTCGACAAGATAATCAGCCCCAGCATTTT
clone_size: .; d_call: TRBD2; j_call: TRBJ2-5; v_call: TRBV5-6; cdr3_aa: CASSLAGDETQYF; cdr3_nt: TGTGCCAGCAGCCTAGCGGGAGACGAGACCCAGTACTTC
clone_size: .; d_call: TRBD1; j_call: TRBJ2-7; v_call: TRBV9; cdr3_aa: CASSPFGTGGEGEQYF; cdr3_nt: TGTGCCAGCAGCCCGTTCGGGACAGGGGGCGAGGGCGAGCAGTACTTC
clone_size: once; d_call: .; j_call: TRBJ1-1; v_call: TRBV18; cdr3_aa: CASSPTSGNTEAFF; cdr3_nt: TGTGCCAGCTCACCAACTTCTGGGAACACTGAAGCTTTCTTT
clone_size: .; d_call: TRBD2; j_call: TRBJ2-7; v_call: TRBV30; cdr3_aa: CAWAMFGRGEQYF; cdr3_nt: TGTGCCTGGGCAATGTTCGGGAGGGGCGAGCAGTACTTC
clone_size: once; d_call: .; j_call: TRBJ2-5; v_call: TRBV7-6; cdr3_aa: CASSPQETQYF; cdr3_nt: TGTGCCAGCAGCCCGCAAGAGACCCAGTACTTC
clone_size: .; d_call: .; j_call: TRBJ2-1; v_call: TRBV11-2; cdr3_aa: CASRHGTPGPGLEQFF; cdr3_nt: TGTGCCAGCAGGCACGGGACTCCAGGACCCGGTCTGGAGCAGTTCTTC
clone_size: .; d_call: .; j_call: TRBJ1-1; v_call: TRBV4-3; cdr3_aa: CASSLQGTEAFF; cdr3_nt: TGCGCCAGCAGCTTACAGGGCACTGAAGCTTTCTTT
clone_size: once; d_call: .; j_call: TRBJ2-3; v_call: TRBV1; cdr3_aa: CTREVGTDTQYF; cdr3_nt: TGCACCAGGGAGGTGGGCACAGATACGCAGTATTTT
clone_size: .; d_call: TRBD1; j_call: TRBJ1-5; v_call: TRBV29-1; cdr3_aa: CSVGQENQPQHF; cdr3_nt: TGCAGCGTGGGACAGGAGAATCAGCCCCAGCATTTT
clone_size: once; d_call: .; j_call: TRBJ2-7; v_call: TRBV9; cdr3_aa: CASSVAITGEQYF; cdr3_nt: TGTGCCAGCAGCGTAGCAATTACGGGAGAGCAGTACTTC
clone_size: .; d_call: .; j_call: TRBJ2-3; v_call: TRBV5-1; cdr3_aa: CASSLLLGVDTQYF; cdr3_nt: TGCGCCAGCAGCTTGCTACTCGGTGTGGATACGCAGTATTTT
clone_size: .; d_call: .; j_call: TRBJ2-2; v_call: TRBV7-9; cdr3_aa: CASSEQGSGELFF; cdr3_nt: TGTGCCAGCAGCGAACAGGGTTCCGGGGAGCTGTTTTTT
clone_size: once; d_call: TRBD1; j_call: TRBJ1-5; v_call: TRBV14; cdr3_aa: CASSQDKVDRGNSNQPQHF; cdr3_nt: TGTGCCAGCAGCCAAGATAAGGTGGACAGGGGTAATAGCAATCAGCCCCAGCATTTT
clone_size: .; d_call: TRBD1; j_call: TRBJ2-7; v_call: TRBV7-8; cdr3_aa: CASSLSDRGLYEQYF; cdr3_nt: TGTGCCAGCAGCTTATCGGACAGGGGGCTCTACGAGCAGTACTTC
clone_size: .; d_call: TRBD1; j_call: TRBJ2-2; v_call: TRBV5-6; cdr3_aa: CASSLWGQLNTGELFF; cdr3_nt: TGTGCCAGCAGCTTGTGGGGACAGCTTAACACCGGGGAGCTATTTTTT
clone_size: .; d_call: TRBD1; j_call: TRBJ2-5; v_call: TRBV30; cdr3_aa: CAWSVGTGSEETQYF; cdr3_nt: TGTGCCTGGAGTGTGGGGACAGGGTCGGAAGAGACCCAGTACTTC
clone_size: .; d_call: .; j_call: TRBJ1-2; v_call: TRBV12-5; cdr3_aa: CASGFGEGYGYTF; cdr3_nt: TGTGCTAGTGGTTTCGGCGAGGGCTATGGCTACACCTTC
clone_size: .; d_call: TRBD2; j_call: TRBJ2-1; v_call: TRBV4-1; cdr3_aa: CASSHHLLRTSGKSSYNEQFF; cdr3_nt: TGCGCCAGCAGCCATCACCTCCTTAGGACTAGCGGGAAGAGCTCCTACAATGAGCAGTTCTTC